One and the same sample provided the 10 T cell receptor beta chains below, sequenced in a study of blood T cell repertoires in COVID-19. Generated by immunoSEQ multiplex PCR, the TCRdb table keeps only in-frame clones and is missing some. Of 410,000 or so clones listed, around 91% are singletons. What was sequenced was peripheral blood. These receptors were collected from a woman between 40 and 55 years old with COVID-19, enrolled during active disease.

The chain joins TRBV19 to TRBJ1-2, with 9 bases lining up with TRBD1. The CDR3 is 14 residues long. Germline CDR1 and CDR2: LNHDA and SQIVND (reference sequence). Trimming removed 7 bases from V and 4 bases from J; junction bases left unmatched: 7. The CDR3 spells CASNPGQGSYGYTF. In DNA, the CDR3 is TGTGCCAGTAATCCGGGACAGGGAAGCTATGGCTACACCTTC.

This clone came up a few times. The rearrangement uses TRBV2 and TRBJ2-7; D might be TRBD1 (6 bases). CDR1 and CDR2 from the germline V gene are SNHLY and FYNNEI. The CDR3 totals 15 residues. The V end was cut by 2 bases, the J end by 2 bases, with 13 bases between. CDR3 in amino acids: CASSELGGTTYEQYF. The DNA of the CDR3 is TGTGCCAGCAGTGAATTAGGGGGTACTACCTACGAGCAGTACTTC.

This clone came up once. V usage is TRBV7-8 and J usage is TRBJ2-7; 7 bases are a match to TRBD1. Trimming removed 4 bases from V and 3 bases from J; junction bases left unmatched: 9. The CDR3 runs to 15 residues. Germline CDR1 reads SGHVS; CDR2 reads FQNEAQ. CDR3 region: CASSSLPGQNYEQYF. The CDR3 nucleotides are TGTGCCAGCAGCTCACTACCGGGACAGAACTACGAGCAGTACTTC.

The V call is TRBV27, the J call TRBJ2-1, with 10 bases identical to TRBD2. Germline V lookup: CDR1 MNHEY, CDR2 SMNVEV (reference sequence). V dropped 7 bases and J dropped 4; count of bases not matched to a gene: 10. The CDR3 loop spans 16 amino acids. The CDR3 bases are TGTGCCAGCACCCCCGGGGGACTAGCGAGGTACAATGAGCAGTTCTTC. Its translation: CASTPGGLARYNEQFF.

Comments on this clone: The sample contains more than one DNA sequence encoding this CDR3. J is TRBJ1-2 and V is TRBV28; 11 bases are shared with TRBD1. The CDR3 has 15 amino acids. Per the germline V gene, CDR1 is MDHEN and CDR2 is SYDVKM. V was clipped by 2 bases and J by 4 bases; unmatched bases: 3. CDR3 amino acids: CASSLAGQGGYGYTF. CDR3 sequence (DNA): TGTGCCAGCAGTTTAGCGGGACAGGGGGGCTATGGCTACACCTTC.

The CDR3 DNA follows: TGTGCCTGGCGAGGAACAGGGAACACTGAAGCTTTCTTT. This gives the protein CAWRGTGNTEAFF. The rearrangement links TRBV30 to TRBJ1-1; weak D call: TRBD1 (5 bases). The CDR3 is 13 residues long. Germline CDR1 reads GTSNPN; CDR2 reads SVGIG (reference sequence). V lost 5 bases and J lost 1, with 11 bases in between.

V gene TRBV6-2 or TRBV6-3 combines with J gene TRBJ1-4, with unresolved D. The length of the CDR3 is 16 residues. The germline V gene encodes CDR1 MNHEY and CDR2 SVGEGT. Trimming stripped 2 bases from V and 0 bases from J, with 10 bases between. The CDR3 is CASSYEEGSTNEKLFF. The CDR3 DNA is TGTGCCAGCAGTTACGAGGAGGGATCAACTAATGAAAAACTGTTTTTT.

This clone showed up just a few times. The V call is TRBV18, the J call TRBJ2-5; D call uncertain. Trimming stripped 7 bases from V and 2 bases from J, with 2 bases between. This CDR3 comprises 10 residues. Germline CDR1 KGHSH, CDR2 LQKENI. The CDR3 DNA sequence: TGTGCCAGCTTACAAGAGACCCAGTACTTC. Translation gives CASLQETQYF. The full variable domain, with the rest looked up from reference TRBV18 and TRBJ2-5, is NAGVMQNPRHLVRRRGQEARLRCSPMKGHSHVYWYRQLPEEGLKFMVYLQKENIIDESGMPKERFSAEFPKEGPSILRIQQVVRGDSAAYFCASLQETQYFGPGTRLLVL.

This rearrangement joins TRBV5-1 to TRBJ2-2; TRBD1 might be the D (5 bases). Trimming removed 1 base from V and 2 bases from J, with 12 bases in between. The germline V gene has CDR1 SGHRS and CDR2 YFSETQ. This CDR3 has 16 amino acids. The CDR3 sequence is CASSLSTVINTGELFF. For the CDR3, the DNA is TGCGCCAGCAGCTTGTCGACAGTCATTAACACCGGGGAGCTGTTTTTT.

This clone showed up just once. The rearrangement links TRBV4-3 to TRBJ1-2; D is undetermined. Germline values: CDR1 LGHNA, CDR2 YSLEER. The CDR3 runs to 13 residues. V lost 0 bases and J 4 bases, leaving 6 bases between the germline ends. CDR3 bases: TGCGCCAGCAGCCAAGATAGTACCTATGGCTACACCTTC. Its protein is CASSQDSTYGYTF.